One sample yielded the 18 T cell receptor beta chains listed below, sequenced in a study of beta chain features in type 1 diabetes (dated by TCRdb to about 2018). Findings and caveats that apply to the study as a whole: In all four CD4+ subsets, TCRB CDR3 length was moderately but significantly shorter in type 1 diabetes patients.

The library was made by the immunoSEQ multiplex PCR assay. All of the isolated RNA was reverse transcribed with the High Capacity cDNA Reverse Transcription Kit, so expressed TCRB transcripts were sequenced. The immuneACCESS repertoire file appears here via TCRdb, limited to in-frame rearrangements. These files lack a portion of the clones; in checked studies, under half of the deficit traces to unresolved V genes, and the cause of the others is not known. The sample table lists about 160,000 clones, approximately 8.1% of them with a count of one. Approximately 0.5% of the sample goes to the ten largest clones. Antigen specificity for these receptors is unknown. The specimen sequenced was central memory CD4+ T cells from blood. These receptors were taken from a man between 18 and 35 years old with type 1 diabetes.

This clone has just a few counts. V usage is TRBV7-6 and J usage is TRBJ2-5; tentatively, D is TRBD1 (5 bases). Trimming took off 5 bases at V and 4 bases at J, with 20 bases between the two ends. The CDR3 is 16 amino acids. The V gene's germline CDR1 is SGHVS and CDR2 FNYEAQ. The chain's CDR3 is CASSRETGFQGETQYF. DNA of the CDR3: TGTGCCAGCAGCCGTGAGACCGGCTTCCAGGGAGAGACCCAGTACTTC.

V and J are TRBV5-1 and TRBJ2-5, with 7 bases lining up with TRBD2. Looked up from germline, CDR1 is SGHRS and CDR2 is YFSETQ. The CDR3 extends over 17 amino acids. Losses at the gene ends were 1 base for V and 2 bases for J; bases not matched to a gene: 11. The CDR3 DNA is TGCGCCAGCAGCTTGCAGCGTCAGCGGGGCGGGCAAGAGACCCAGTACTTC. It encodes CASSLQRQRGGQETQYF.

The rearrangement uses TRBV5-4 and TRBJ2-7; D call uncertain. The CDR3 totals 14 residues. Trimming removed 0 bases at V and 0 bases at J, with 7 bases between. Germline assignment: CDR1 SGHNT and CDR2 YYREEE (reference sequence). The CDR3 sequence is CASSLVGSSYEQYF. As DNA, the CDR3 is TGTGCCAGCAGCTTGGTGGGCAGCTCCTACGAGCAGTACTTC.

This clone was seen a few times. The chain recombines TRBV6-1 with TRBJ2-7; the D gene is possibly TRBD1 (5 bases). V shed 7 bases and J shed 7 bases, with 14 bases lying between them. CDR3 length: 12 residues. CDR1 is MNHNS and CDR2 is SASEGT in the germline V gene. The DNA of the CDR3 is TGTGCCAGCACTGAGACAGTGGGAGAGCAGTACTTC. Its translation is CASTETVGEQYF.

This chain joins TRBV5-6 and TRBJ2-5; possibly TRBD2 for D (5 bases). CDR3 length: 12 amino acids. Trimming removed 4 bases at V and 4 bases at J, with 8 bases between. The germline gives CDR1 SGHDT, CDR2 YYEEEE. DNA of the CDR3: TGTGCCAGCAGCCGGGGATCAGAGACCCAGTACTTC. This gives the protein CASSRGSETQYF.

The CDR3 DNA follows: TGTGCCAGCAGCACACTAGCGGGGGGGTACAATGAGCAGTTCTTC. Encoded protein: CASSTLAGGYNEQFF. V and J are TRBV11-2 and TRBJ2-1, with 13 bases lining up with TRBD2. Germline V gene data show CDR1 as SGHAT and CDR2 as FQNNGV. V lost 5 bases and J lost 4; bases outside the gene matches: 2. This CDR3 spans 15 amino acids.

A few counts support this clone. The rearrangement uses TRBV5-4 and TRBJ2-7; possibly TRBD2 for D (5 bases). V was cut by 5 bases and J by 3 bases, with 12 bases left in between. Germline loops: CDR1 SGHNT, CDR2 YYREEE (reference sequence). The CDR3 spans 13 residues. Written as DNA, the CDR3 is TGTGCCAGCAGGATGGCGGGCCGCTACGAGCAGTACTTC. Translating it yields CASRMAGRYEQYF.

V usage is TRBV18 and J usage is TRBJ2-5; 8 bases agree with TRBD2. The trim removed 9 bases at V and 3 bases at J, leaving 6 bases unmatched. Germline V gives CDR1 KGHSH, CDR2 LQKENI. The CDR3 has 13 amino acids. CDR3 in amino acids: CASTAGGEETQYF. CDR3 nucleotides: TGTGCCAGTACCGCGGGGGGAGAAGAGACCCAGTACTTC.

The chain joins TRBV6-1 to TRBJ2-7, with D uncertain. The CDR3 totals 14 residues. Germline loops: CDR1 MNHNS, CDR2 SASEGT. The V and J ends lost 1 base and 2 bases respectively, with 9 bases between them. CDR3 bases: TGTGCCAGCAGTGAAGTGGCCACCGCCTACGAGCAGTACTTC. It specifies CASSEVATAYEQYF.

This clone appeared a few times. This chain uses TRBV15 with TRBJ2-1; 8 positions match TRBD2. V trimming: 0 bases; J trimming: 15 bases; junction bases outside the gene matches: 7. The CDR3 is 13 residues long. Germline lookup yields CDR1 LNHNV and CDR2 YYDKDF (reference sequence). The CDR3 is CATSRDKGLVLFF. The CDR3 DNA reads TGTGCCACCAGCAGAGATAAGGGACTAGTTTTGTTCTTC.

The chain carries TRBV19 and TRBJ1-2; D might be TRBD1 (5 bases). Germline V gene data show CDR1 as LNHDA and CDR2 as SQIVND (reference sequence). Trimming took off 2 bases at V and 6 bases at J, with 10 bases between the two ends. There are 13 residues in the CDR3. This CDR3 is CASSISAGNGYTF. The CDR3, as DNA: TGTGCCAGTAGTATATCGGCAGGGAATGGCTACACCTTC.

The V call is TRBV5-1, the J call TRBJ1-2, with D unresolved. The CDR3 covers 12 residues. Germline loops: CDR1 SGHRS, CDR2 YFSETQ. Trimming stripped 4 bases from V and 9 bases from J, with 13 bases between. The CDR3, as DNA: TGCGCCAGCAGCCCCGGGGAACGAAGCTACACCTTC. Its protein product is CASSPGERSYTF.

This clone has a handful of counts. The chain uses TRBV11-2 and TRBJ2-2, with a possible D match to TRBD1 (6 bases). Trimming took off 0 bases at V and 5 bases at J, with 7 bases between the two ends. Looked up from germline, CDR1 is SGHAT and CDR2 is FQNNGV. CDR3 length equals 14 residues. The CDR3 loop reads CASSLDGQTGELFF. The CDR3 DNA reads as TGTGCCAGCAGCTTAGATGGACAGACCGGGGAGCTGTTTTTT.

This chain joins TRBV7-9 and TRBJ2-5; D gene unclear. The CDR3 totals 13 residues. CDR1 SEHNR and CDR2 FQNEAQ come from the germline V gene (reference sequence). Deletions cut 0 bases from V and 4 bases from J, with 6 bases between. The CDR3 spells CASSLAASETQYF. The CDR3 nucleotides are TGTGCCAGCAGCTTAGCGGCTTCAGAGACCCAGTACTTC.

V usage is TRBV30 and J usage is TRBJ2-2, with 7 bases fitting TRBD2. V lost 2 bases, J lost 5 bases, and 11 bases stayed unmatched. This CDR3 spans 16 amino acids. The V gene's germline CDR1 is GTSNPN and CDR2 SVGIG (reference sequence). CDR3 region: CAWSTKSGVRTGELFF. CDR3 DNA: TGTGCCTGGAGTACAAAAAGCGGGGTACGAACCGGGGAGCTGTTTTTT.

The CDR3, as DNA: TGTGCCACCAGCAGATGGACCCAGCGGGGGGGAAGCACAGATACGCAGTATTTT. It encodes CATSRWTQRGGSTDTQYF. This chain uses TRBV15 with TRBJ2-3; TRBD2 agrees at 10 bases. Losses at the gene ends were 2 bases for V and 0 bases for J; bases not matched to a gene: 8. The germline V gene has CDR1 LNHNV and CDR2 YYDKDF (reference sequence). There are 18 residues in the CDR3.

The V gene is TRBV11-2, the J gene TRBJ2-1, with D possibly matching TRBD1 (5 bases). The CDR3 contains 15 residues. In germline, CDR1 is SGHAT, CDR2 FQNNGV. Deletions cut 5 bases from V and 5 bases from J, with 16 bases between. The CDR3 coding sequence is TGTGCCAGCAGCCAAGGGGATTGGATGGACAATGAGCAGTTCTTC. Amino acids: CASSQGDWMDNEQFF.

Comments on this clone: This same CDR3 is encoded by further DNA sequences in the sample. The V and J genes are TRBV5-1 and TRBJ2-7; 7 positions agree with TRBD2. CDR3 length: 14 amino acids. The germline gives CDR1 SGHRS, CDR2 YFSETQ. V gave up 4 bases and J gave up 2 bases; unmatched junction bases: 6. DNA of the CDR3: TGCGCCAGCAGCCCAACCGGGGGGACCTACGAGCAGTACTTC. Translating it yields CASSPTGGTYEQYF.